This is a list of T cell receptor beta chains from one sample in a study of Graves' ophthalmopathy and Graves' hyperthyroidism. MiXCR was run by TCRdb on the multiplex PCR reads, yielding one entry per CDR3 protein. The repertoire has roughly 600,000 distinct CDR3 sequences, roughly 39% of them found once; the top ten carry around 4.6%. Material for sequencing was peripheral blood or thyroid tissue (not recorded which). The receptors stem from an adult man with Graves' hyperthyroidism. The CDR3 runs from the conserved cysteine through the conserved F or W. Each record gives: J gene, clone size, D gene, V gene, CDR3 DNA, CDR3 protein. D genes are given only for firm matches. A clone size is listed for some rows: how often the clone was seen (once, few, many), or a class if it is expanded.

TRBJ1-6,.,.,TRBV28,TGTGCCAGCAGCACTTTCGGGACGCGGAGTTCACCCCTCCACTTT,CASSTFGTRSSPLHF
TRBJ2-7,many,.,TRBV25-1,TGTGCCAGCAGTGACGGGGTGGGCTACGAGCAGTACTTC,CASSDGVGYEQYF
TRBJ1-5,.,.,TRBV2,TGTGCCAGCAGTAAGGCCCAGCATTTT,CASSKAQHF
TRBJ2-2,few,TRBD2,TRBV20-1,TGCAGTGCTCGTATAGCGGGGAACACCGGGGAGCTGTTTTTT,CSARIAGNTGELFF
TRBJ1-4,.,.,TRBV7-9,TGTGCCAGCAGCTTAGAGGGGGTGGGAAAACTGTTTTTT,CASSLEGVGKLFF
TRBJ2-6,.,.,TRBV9,TGTGCCAGCAGCGTAGTTGGGACTGGGGCCAACGTCCTGACTTTC,CASSVVGTGANVLTF
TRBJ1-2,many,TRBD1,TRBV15,TGTGCCACCAGCAGAGGGGACAGGCTTGGTGGCTACACCTTC,CATSRGDRLGGYTF
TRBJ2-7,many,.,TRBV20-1,TGCAGTGCTAGAGACTCAGTCGGGCTAGGTAGCGAGCAGTACTTC,CSARDSVGLGSEQYF
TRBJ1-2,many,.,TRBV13,TGTGCCAGCAGCCCCCGGACCACAGCCAATGGCTACACCTTC,CASSPRTTANGYTF
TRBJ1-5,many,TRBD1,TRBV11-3,TGTGCCAGCAGCAAAGGGACAGGGGATCAGCCCCAGCATTTT,CASSKGTGDQPQHF
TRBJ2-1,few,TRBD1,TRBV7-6,TGTGCCAGCAGCTTAACACAGGGGGTGGTCCATGAGCAGTTCTTC,CASSLTQGVVHEQFF
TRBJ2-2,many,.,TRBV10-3,TGTGCCATCAGTGCGGGACTTACGTTCACCGGGGAGCTGTTTTTT,CAISAGLTFTGELFF
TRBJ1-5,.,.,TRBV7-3,TGTGCCAGCAGCCTACTCGCCGGCCGGGGACAAGAGACCCAGCATTTT,CASSLLAGRGQETQHF
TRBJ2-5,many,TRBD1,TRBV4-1,TGCGCCAGCAGCCACGACACAGGGGTTTTGGAGACCCAGTACTTC,CASSHDTGVLETQYF
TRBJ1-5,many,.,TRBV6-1,TGTGCCAGCACCCCCCTGCCGTGGGCGGGACAGCCCCAGCATTTT,CASTPLPWAGQPQHF
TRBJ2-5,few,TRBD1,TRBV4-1,TGCGCCAGCAGCCAACAAGACAGGGGAGAGACCCAGTACTTC,CASSQQDRGETQYF
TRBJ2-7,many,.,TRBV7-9,TGTGCCAGCAGCTCCAAAGCGAGTGCCTCCTACGAGCAGTACTTC,CASSSKASASYEQYF
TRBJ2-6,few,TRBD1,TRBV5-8,TGTGCCAGCAGCCGGGACAGGGTTTTCTCTGGGGCCAACGTCCTGACTTTC,CASSRDRVFSGANVLTF
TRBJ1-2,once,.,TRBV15,TGTGCCACCAGCAGTTTTTCGACAGATTCTTATGGCTACACCTTC,CATSSFSTDSYGYTF
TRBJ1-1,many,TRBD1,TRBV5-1,TGCGCCAGCAGCTGGGGACAGGGGAACACTGAAGCTTTCTTT,CASSWGQGNTEAFF
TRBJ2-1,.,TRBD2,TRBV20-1,TGCAGTGCTAGAGATCTGCGGGGGAGCTCCTACAATGAGCAGTTCTTC,CSARDLRGSSYNEQFF
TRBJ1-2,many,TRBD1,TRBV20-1,TGCAGTGCTAGGGACGGACAGGATTCACTCTATGGCTACACCTTC,CSARDGQDSLYGYTF
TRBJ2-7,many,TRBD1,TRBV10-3,TGTGCCATCAGTGAGGGGGACAGGGCAATCTACGAGCAGTACTTC,CAISEGDRAIYEQYF
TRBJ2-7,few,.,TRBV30,TGTGCCTGGATTCGAGGCTCTACCCCTTACGAGCAGTACTTC,CAWIRGSTPYEQYF